Detailed here is one TCR beta chain. The antigen is undetermined. The sample originates from a study of cytomegalovirus exposure and HLA in healthy donors. Though nominally healthy at sampling, donors likely had unrecorded immune exposures. Whole-study findings and limits: Sequencing depth across donors, presence/absence analyses assumed, was roughly uniform. According to the study, 180 or so TCR beta chains were cytomegalovirus-associated. As a later analysis revealed, most CMV-associated TCR beta chains appeared HLA-restricted.

This CDR3 has 16 residues. V shed 5 bases, J shed 3 bases, and the junction held 5 bases outside the gene matches. Looked up from germline, CDR1 is WNHNN and CDR2 is SYGVQD (reference sequence). 60 Vbeta and 13 Jbeta primers were used in PCR. Clones were sequenced by immunoSEQ multiplex PCR, and TCRdb holds only the in-frame ones, with some missing. This sample yields approximately 170,000 clones, of which 68% are seen a single time; approximately 1.5% belongs to the top ten. Specimen: PBMCs. The clonotype was recovered from a man aged 50 to 59 in good health and CMV-seronegative. The gene calls are TRBV10-1 and TRBJ2-1, with TRBD2 matching over 12 bases. The CDR3 sequence is CASSLSSGGVYNEQFF. CDR3 sequence (DNA): TGCGCCAGCAGTCTCTCTAGCGGGGGGGTCTACAATGAGCAGTTCTTC.